The 28 T cell receptor beta chains given below trace back to one sample, sequenced in a study of T-cell reconstitution after alpha-beta-depleted transplantation in children. Unique molecular identifiers tagged the TCRbeta library. TCRdb re-analysed the PCR reads in MiXCR, keeping a single row per CDR3 protein. The sample has a few hundred thousand distinct CDR3 sequences; 10% to 15% are singletons. The sequenced sample was PBMCs, obtained from the stem cell graft. These receptors came from a human donor who donated a stem cell graft to a child with Fanconi anemia.

This clonotype was detected many times. The chain has TRBV28 and TRBJ2-7; D is perhaps TRBD2 (6 bases). The CDR3 sequence is 16 residues long. V dropped 8 bases and J dropped 2 bases, with 22 bases sitting between them. Germline CDR1 is MDHEN and CDR2 is SYDVKM. Written as DNA, the CDR3 is TGTGCCAGCCAATCACGCGGAGGGGTCTCCGCCTACGAGCAGTACGTC. It is translated as CASQSRGGVSAYEQYV.

This clonotype was recorded a few times. The V and J genes are TRBV2 and TRBJ1-1, with D tentatively TRBD1 (5 bases). The ends were cut back, 4 bases at V and 1 base at J, with 10 bases in the middle. The V gene's germline CDR1 is SNHLY and CDR2 FYNNEI. The CDR3 extends over 14 amino acids. CDR3 in amino acids: CASSVLTANTEAFF. In DNA, the CDR3 is TGTGCCAGCAGTGTCCTGACAGCGAACACTGAAGCTTTCTTT.

The chain joins TRBV4-3 to TRBJ2-1; D is ambiguous. Germline V gene lookup returns CDR1 LGHNA and CDR2 YSLEER. CDR3 length: 14 residues. Between the trimmed V and J ends, which lost 0 bases and 3 bases, there was a span of 6 bases. CDR3 DNA sequence: TGCGCCAGCAGCCAAGATGGACGCTACAATGAGCAGTTCTTC. It specifies CASSQDGRYNEQFF.

This clonotype was recorded many times. The V and J genes are TRBV7-9 and TRBJ2-1, with 10 positions matching TRBD2. CDR3 length equals 14 residues. CDR1 is SEHNR, CDR2 FQNEAQ, per germline (reference sequence). J was trimmed by 6 bases and V by 3 bases; bases with no gene match: 2. The CDR3, as DNA: TGTGCCAGCAGCTTGAGCGGGGGGGTCAATGAGCAGTTCTTC. This codes for CASSLSGGVNEQFF. Full variable domain (missing parts from reference TRBV7-9 and TRBJ2-1): DTGVSQNPRHKITKRGQNVTFRCDPISEHNRLYWYRQTLGQGPEFLTYFQNEAQLEKSRLLSDRFSAERPKGSFSTLEIQRTEQGDSAMYLCASSLSGGVNEQFFGPGTRLTVL.

The gene calls are TRBV3-1 and TRBJ2-1; no firm D call. The CDR3 spans 13 residues. V was clipped by 4 bases and J by 10 bases, with 14 bases between them. Germline CDR1 LGHDT, CDR2 YNNKEL (reference sequence). The chain's CDR3 is CASSRTDLGEQFF. As DNA, the CDR3 is TGTGCCAGCAGCCGTACTGACCTGGGCGAGCAGTTCTTC.

V is TRBV6-2 or TRBV6-3 and J is TRBJ2-6; the D gene is possibly TRBD2 (5 bases). In germline, CDR1 is MNHEY, CDR2 SVGEGT. Deletions cut 8 bases from V and 3 bases from J, with 11 bases between. CDR3 length equals 14 residues. The CDR3 bases are TGTGCCAGCTACGAAGGGAGTGGGGCCAACGTCCTGACTTTC. This codes for CASYEGSGANVLTF.

This clonotype showed up just a few times. The CDR3 loop is CSAVFGTTEAFF. The DNA of the CDR3 is TGCAGTGCGGTTTTCGGGACCACTGAAGCTTTCTTT. The rearrangement links TRBV20-1 to TRBJ1-1; TRBD1 might be the D (5 bases). Deletions cut 6 bases from V and 4 bases from J, with 12 bases between. This CDR3 comprises 12 residues. Germline CDR1 is DFQATT and CDR2 is SNEGSKA (reference sequence).

The CDR3, as DNA: TGCGCCAGCAGCTCTGAATTAGCGGGGGGAATAGCCAAAAACATTCAGTACTTC. Its translation is CASSSELAGGIAKNIQYF. This chain links TRBV5-1 with TRBJ2-4, with 10 nucleotides matching TRBD2. Trimming took 3 bases from V and 0 from J; bases not matched to a gene: 9. CDR1 is SGHRS, CDR2 YFSETQ, per germline. The CDR3 loop spans 18 amino acids.

V usage is TRBV20-1 and J usage is TRBJ2-5, with no clear D. CDR3 length equals 11 residues. The V end was cut by 7 bases, the J end by 1 base, with 7 bases between. CDR1 and CDR2 from the germline V gene are DFQATT and SNEGSKA (reference sequence). The CDR3 DNA sequence: TGCAGTGGAACAGTCCAAGAGACCCAGTACTTC. It specifies CSGTVQETQYF.

This sequence joins TRBV30 and TRBJ1-5; D possibly corresponds to TRBD1 (6 bases). Between the trimmed V and J ends, which lost 2 bases and 5 bases, there was a span of 13 bases. The CDR3 is 14 residues long. Germline-derived CDR1 and CDR2 are GTSNPN and SVGIG (reference sequence). In DNA form, the CDR3 reads TGTGCCTGGAGTTCGACAGGACTAGATCAGCCCCAGCATTTT. This sequence encodes CAWSSTGLDQPQHF.

This clonotype was counted at least ten times. This chain connects TRBV12-5 to TRBJ2-2; D is perhaps TRBD2 (6 bases). The V and J ends lost 1 base and 7 bases respectively, with 16 bases between them. CDR3 length: 16 amino acids. Germline-derived CDR1 and CDR2 are LGHNT and FRNRAP. The CDR3 here is CASGLAGDSQDGELFF. The CDR3 DNA is TGTGCTAGTGGTTTGGCTGGGGACTCCCAAGACGGGGAGCTGTTTTTT.

The sample holds a few counts of this clonotype. The rearrangement joins TRBV9 to TRBJ1-5, with 8 nucleotides matching TRBD1. This CDR3 spans 15 amino acids. CDR1 is SGDLS, CDR2 YYNGEE, per germline. V lost 0 bases and J lost 3; bases outside the gene matches: 2. The CDR3 DNA reads TGTGCCAGCAGCGTAGGGCAGGGGGCCAATCAGCCCCAGCATTTT. This translates into CASSVGQGANQPQHF.

Comments on this clonotype: Compared with germline, one end of the junction differs, possibly owing to a read error. This chain joins TRBV7-7 and TRBJ2-4, with D tentatively TRBD2 (5 bases). This CDR3 spans 12 amino acids. Germline V gene data show CDR1 as SSHAT and CDR2 as FNYEAQ (reference sequence). In DNA, the CDR3 is TGTGCTAGCAGCCCGTCGGGGAACATTCAGTACTTC. Amino acid sequence: CASSPSGNIQYF.

This clonotype was detected only once. This chain links TRBV29-1 with TRBJ2-2; D uncertain. In germline, CDR1 is SQVTM, CDR2 ANQGSEA. The V end lost 6 bases, the J end lost 2 bases, and 13 bases lay between the germline ends. The CDR3 extends over 14 amino acids. CDR3 region: CSVPRLGNTGELFF. CDR3 DNA sequence: TGCAGCGTCCCCCGATTGGGTAACACCGGGGAGCTGTTTTTT.

This chain joins TRBV28 and TRBJ2-4, with D perhaps TRBD2 (6 bases). V was clipped by 6 bases and J by 1 base, with 16 bases between them. This CDR3 spans 16 amino acids. Per germline, CDR1 MDHEN and CDR2 SYDVKM. CDR3 amino acids: CASSGGPGGAKNIQYF. In DNA form, the CDR3 reads TGTGCCAGCAGCGGGGGTCCCGGCGGGGCCAAAAACATTCAGTACTTC. Combining the CDR3 with reference TRBV28 and TRBJ2-4 gives the whole variable domain DVKVTQSSRYLVKRTGEKVFLECVQDMDHENMFWYRQDPGLGLRLIYFSYDVKMKEKGDIPEGYSVSREKKERFSLILESASTNQTSMYLCASSGGPGGAKNIQYFGAGTRLSVL.

The chain couples TRBV7-6 to TRBJ2-5; D not resolved. The CDR3 contains 17 residues. V dropped 5 bases and J dropped 3 bases, with 22 bases sitting between them. CDR1 and CDR2 from the germline V gene are SGHVS and FNYEAQ. CDR3 DNA sequence: TGTGCCAGCAGCCCATCCCCTAGTTCCCGGACCGAAGAGACCCAGTACTTC. Its protein product is CASSPSPSSRTEETQYF.

There are a few counts of this clonotype. V usage is TRBV6-1 and J usage is TRBJ1-3; D is ambiguous. Trimming pared 1 base from V and 0 bases from J, leaving 13 bases between. The CDR3 runs to 17 residues. Germline V lookup: CDR1 MNHNS, CDR2 SASEGT. This CDR3 reads CASSEVLTQSSGNTIYF. As DNA, the CDR3 is TGTGCCAGCAGTGAAGTTCTGACTCAGAGCTCTGGAAACACCATATATTTT.

This clonotype was recorded a few times. This chain links TRBV5-1 with TRBJ1-2, with TRBD1 matching 8 bases. This CDR3 spans 15 amino acids. Germline V lookup: CDR1 SGHRS, CDR2 YFSETQ. The trim removed 0 bases at V and 3 bases at J, leaving 4 bases unmatched. CDR3 coding DNA: TGCGCCAGCAGCTTGGGCCCACAGGGGGACTATGGCTACACCTTC. As protein: CASSLGPQGDYGYTF.

This clonotype was seen only a few times. This chain links TRBV6-5 with TRBJ1-1; D unclear. The CDR3 length is 13 residues. Germline loops: CDR1 MNHEY, CDR2 SVGAGI. Deletions cut 5 bases from V and 1 base from J, with 8 bases between. The CDR3 nucleotides are TGTGCCAGCAGTACCCCGGGGAACACTGAAGCTTTCTTT. It yields the protein CASSTPGNTEAFF.

The table lists this clonotype with a few counts. The V gene is TRBV6-5, the J gene TRBJ2-2; D is unclear. This CDR3 region has 12 residues. V was cut by 8 bases and J by 3 bases, with 7 bases left in between. From germline, CDR1 is MNHEY and CDR2 SVGAGI. Here the CDR3 reads CASRLDTGELFF. In nucleotides, the CDR3 is TGTGCCAGCCGGTTGGACACCGGGGAGCTGTTTTTT.

The V and J genes are TRBV20-1 and TRBJ2-5; TRBD1 aligns across 7 bases. The germline gives CDR1 DFQATT, CDR2 SNEGSKA (reference sequence). The CDR3 sequence is 13 residues long. The J segment lost 5 bases and the V segment lost 5 bases, leaving 8 bases of the junction unmatched. This chain's CDR3 is CSASYDRVETQYF. The CDR3 nucleotides are TGCAGTGCTTCCTACGACAGGGTCGAGACCCAGTACTTC.

The chain has TRBV4-2 and TRBJ2-3; perhaps TRBD1 as D (5 bases). Germline V gene sequence: CDR1 LGHNA, CDR2 YNFKEQ. This CDR3 comprises 16 residues. The V gene lost 0 bases and the J gene lost 0 bases, with 10 bases spanning the gap. In DNA form, the CDR3 reads TGTGCCAGCAGCCAAGAGGGGCAAGAGAGCACAGATACGCAGTATTTT. Translating gives CASSQEGQESTDTQYF.

The sample holds many counts of this clonotype. The J gene is TRBJ2-1, the V gene TRBV20-1, with a tentative D call TRBD2 (7 bases). Trimming pared 3 bases from V and 0 bases from J, leaving 15 bases between. In germline, CDR1 is DFQATT, CDR2 SNEGSKA (reference sequence). The CDR3 loop spans 16 amino acids. The CDR3 nucleotides read TGCAGTGCTAGGGGGGCCGGGGGGATCTCCTACAATGAGCAGTTCTTC. Protein: CSARGAGGISYNEQFF.

This clonotype showed up many times. V usage is TRBV15 and J usage is TRBJ1-1, with D perhaps matching TRBD1 (6 bases). CDR3 length equals 13 residues. V was clipped by 1 base and J by 11 bases, with 14 bases between them. Germline V gives CDR1 LNHNV, CDR2 YYDKDF (reference sequence). The CDR3 is CATSRGPGELAFF. CDR3 in DNA: TGTGCCACCAGCAGAGGACCAGGGGAACTGGCTTTCTTT.

V usage is TRBV5-1 and J usage is TRBJ1-6, with D possibly matching TRBD1 (5 bases). This CDR3 region has 15 residues. V was pared by 1 base and J by 7 bases, with 12 bases between. The germline V gene has CDR1 SGHRS and CDR2 YFSETQ. This CDR3 reads CASSLHQGPNSPLHF. CDR3 nucleotides: TGCGCCAGCAGCTTGCATCAGGGACCCAATTCACCCCTCCACTTT.

This clonotype has a count of ten or more. V usage is TRBV10-2 and J usage is TRBJ1-5; no reliable D call. The germline V gene encodes CDR1 WSHSY and CDR2 SAAADI. V lost 0 bases, J lost 7 bases, and 13 bases lay in between. CDR3 length: 15 residues. CDR3 coding DNA: TGCGCCAGCAGTGAGTCGCCCCCCTGGGGACAGCCCCAGCATTTT. Protein: CASSESPPWGQPQHF.

This clonotype occurred a few times. The V gene is TRBV6-1, the J gene TRBJ1-1; D not certain. CDR1 is MNHNS and CDR2 is SASEGT in the germline V gene. Trimming cost V 7 bases and J 0 bases, with 9 bases left between them. The CDR3 runs 13 residues. CDR3 coding DNA: TGTGCCAGCAAGAACTTTTTGAACACTGAAGCTTTCTTT. Residues: CASKNFLNTEAFF.

At least ten counts were recorded for this clonotype. The V call is TRBV29-1, the J call TRBJ2-7, with D possibly being TRBD1 (5 bases). The germline V gene encodes CDR1 SQVTM and CDR2 ANQGSEA. This CDR3 is 11 amino acids long. CDR3 residues: CSAGQRYEQYF. In nucleotides, the CDR3 is TGCAGTGCCGGACAACGCTACGAGCAGTACTTC.